This T cell receptor beta chain derives from a study of blood T cell repertoires in COVID-19. At the level of the study: Spain, Italy and the United States supplied samples that represented acute and convalescent COVID-19.

TCRdb's copy holds only in-frame clones and misses some; the assay was immunoSEQ multiplex PCR. The sample lists roughly 290,000 clones; more than 80% were seen once. The table lists this clone with a few counts. Additional DNA sequences in this sample encode the identical CDR3. CDR1 is MNHEY and CDR2 is SMNVEV in the germline V gene (reference sequence). The CDR3 runs 16 residues. V was pared by 4 bases and J by 0 bases, with 13 bases between. Sample: peripheral blood. The receptor comes from a woman between 25 and 40 years old with COVID-19, enrolled during active disease. J is TRBJ1-5 and V is TRBV27; D not certain. The DNA of the CDR3 is TGTGCCAGCAGTTCCCGACAACCCTATAGCAATCAGCCCCAGCATTTT. Translated, it gives CASSSRQPYSNQPQHF.